This passage covers 29 T cell receptor beta chains from one sample sequenced in a study of technical replicates of blood from a few donors. This table comes from immunoSEQ multiplex PCR, and its TCRdb copy is limited to in-frame clones, with some not included. The top ten hold about 0.4% of the sample, which has approximately 79,000 clones, about nine tenths seen once. Sequences were obtained from T cells isolated from PBMCs. The receptors here all came from a human donor in good health.

This chain uses TRBV9 with TRBJ2-7; 10 positions agree with TRBD2. Per the germline V gene, CDR1 is SGDLS and CDR2 is YYNGEE. CDR3 length: 15 residues. The V and J ends lost 4 bases and 6 bases, in that order; junction bases with no gene match: 10. The CDR3: CASSPSASGSREQYF. In nucleotides, the CDR3 is TGTGCCAGCAGCCCCTCGGCTAGCGGGAGCCGCGAGCAGTACTTC.

This clone was picked up a small number of times. V usage is TRBV27 and J usage is TRBJ2-1; 9 nucleotides line up with TRBD2. The CDR3 length is 17 residues. V gave up 8 bases and J gave up 3 bases; unmatched junction bases: 14. Germline assignment: CDR1 MNHEY and CDR2 SMNVEV (reference sequence). This CDR3 reads CASFLPSYSGSYNEQFF. In DNA, the CDR3 is TGTGCCAGCTTCCTTCCCTCCTATAGCGGGAGCTACAATGAGCAGTTCTTC.

The chain couples TRBV6-5 to TRBJ2-7; TRBD1 aligns across 9 bases. This CDR3 is 13 amino acids long. Germline assignment: CDR1 MNHEY and CDR2 SVGAGI. With 8 bases clipped from V and 6 bases from J, the junction kept 8 bases outside the gene matches. The CDR3 region has the DNA TGTGCCAGCCAGGGACAGGGTATCCGCGAGCAGTACTTC. It yields the protein CASQGQGIREQYF.

The V gene is TRBV18, the J gene TRBJ2-3; unclear D gene. The V gene's germline CDR1 is KGHSH and CDR2 LQKENI. Trimming left V 3 bases short and J 4 bases short, with 14 bases between. The CDR3 is made up of 15 amino acids. CDR3 loop: CASSPSPVVADTQYF. CDR3 bases: TGTGCCAGCTCACCCTCACCGGTAGTAGCAGATACGCAGTATTTT.

The rearrangement joins TRBV9 to TRBJ2-7; TRBD2 matches at 7 bases. Germline trimming cut 0 bases from V and 3 bases from J; bases unmatched to any gene: 6. Looked up from germline, CDR1 is SGDLS and CDR2 is YYNGEE. The CDR3 has 15 residues. The CDR3 DNA follows: TGTGCCAGCAGCGTAGGGGGGGGGTGGCACTACGAGCAGTACTTC. As protein: CASSVGGGWHYEQYF.

The chain couples TRBV19 to TRBJ1-5; D perhaps matches TRBD1 (6 bases). The V gene lost 1 base and the J gene lost 4 bases, with 11 bases spanning the gap. Germline-derived CDR1 and CDR2 are LNHDA and SQIVND (reference sequence). This CDR3 is built from 15 residues. The CDR3: CASSIGTVLNQPQHF. The CDR3 DNA reads TGTGCCAGTAGTATAGGGACAGTCTTAAATCAGCCCCAGCATTTT.

The chain uses TRBV9 and TRBJ2-5, with D perhaps matching TRBD1 (6 bases). V lost 0 bases, J lost 2 bases, and 14 bases lay in between. Germline V gene data show CDR1 as SGDLS and CDR2 as YYNGEE. The CDR3 extends over 16 amino acids. The CDR3 bases are TGTGCCAGCAGCGTAGATCTTGGGGGCAGGCAAGAGACCCAGTACTTC. Encoded protein: CASSVDLGGRQETQYF.

V usage is TRBV30 and J usage is TRBJ2-2; 8 bases align to TRBD1. The ends lost 5 bases at V and 1 base at J; junction bases unmatched: 3. Germline assignment: CDR1 GTSNPN and CDR2 SVGIG (reference sequence). The CDR3 loop spans 14 amino acids. CDR3 residues: CAWGTGLNTGELFF. The DNA of the CDR3 is TGTGCCTGGGGGACAGGTTTGAACACCGGGGAGCTGTTTTTT.

This chain joins TRBV14 and TRBJ2-3; tentative D call: TRBD2 (6 bases). Germline CDR1 and CDR2: SGHDN and FVKESK. CDR3 length: 11 residues. V was trimmed by 2 bases and J by 9 bases, leaving 6 bases between them. The CDR3 is CASSQRGTQYF. In DNA form, the CDR3 reads TGTGCCAGCAGCCAACGGGGGACGCAGTATTTT.

The chain couples TRBV10-2 to TRBJ2-1; a weak D match, TRBD2 (5 bases). The CDR3 consists of 15 residues. Trimming took 8 bases from V and 0 from J, leaving 14 bases between them. CDR1 and CDR2 (germline): WSHSY, SAAADI. In DNA form, the CDR3 reads TGCGCCAGCGGGATAAGGGAGAGCTCCTACAATGAGCAGTTCTTC. The encoded protein is CASGIRESSYNEQFF.

This clone is a singleton in its sample. The J gene is TRBJ1-2, the V gene TRBV6-5; unclear D gene. CDR3 length: 15 amino acids. Germline values: CDR1 MNHEY, CDR2 SVGAGI. With 2 bases removed from V and 0 bases from J, the gap between germline ends came to 10 bases. The CDR3: CASSYTPPPNYGYTF. CDR3 coding DNA: TGTGCCAGCAGTTACACACCGCCACCTAACTATGGCTACACCTTC.

The V call is TRBV27, the J call TRBJ2-7; TRBD1 agrees at 9 bases. CDR3 size: 16 residues. Germline trimming cut 2 bases from V and 2 bases from J; bases unmatched to any gene: 7. CDR1 MNHEY and CDR2 SMNVEV come from the germline V gene (reference sequence). This CDR3 is CASSLVGTGYTYEQYF. Here the CDR3 DNA reads TGTGCCAGCAGTTTAGTGGGGACAGGGTACACCTACGAGCAGTACTTC.

The chain couples TRBV6-6 to TRBJ2-5; a possible D gene is TRBD2 (5 bases). V was clipped by 8 bases and J by 5 bases, with 15 bases between them. CDR3 length: 13 residues. Looked up from germline, CDR1 is MNHNY and CDR2 is SVGAGI (reference sequence). The CDR3 nucleotides are TGTGCCAGCGGCGGGCCCGTGGGGGAGACCCAGTACTTC. Amino acid sequence: CASGGPVGETQYF.

This chain connects TRBV19 to TRBJ1-2, with D unclear. CDR1 LNHDA and CDR2 SQIVND come from the germline V gene (reference sequence). V lost 10 bases to trimming and J lost 0 bases, with 15 bases between them. There are 14 residues in the CDR3. The CDR3 is CATSAQSANYGYTF. CDR3 sequence (DNA): TGTGCCACCTCCGCACAGTCAGCTAACTATGGCTACACCTTC.

V is TRBV19 and J is TRBJ2-1; D not resolved. The CDR3 consists of 16 residues. V was clipped by 5 bases and J by 2 bases, with 16 bases between them. Looked up from germline, CDR1 is LNHDA and CDR2 is SQIVND (reference sequence). The CDR3 bases are TGTGCCAGTAGTCCTAAAATGGGCCGGACCTACAATGAGCAGTTCTTC. Translating it yields CASSPKMGRTYNEQFF. Variable domain in full (rest from reference TRBV19 and TRBJ2-1): DGGITQSPKYLFRKEGQNVTLSCEQNLNHDAMYWYRQDPGQGLRLIYYSQIVNDFQKGDIAEGYSVSREKKESFPLTVTSAQKNPTAFYLCASSPKMGRTYNEQFFGPGTRLTVL.

V gene TRBV11-2 combines with J gene TRBJ2-1; the match to TRBD2 covers 11 bases. CDR1 and CDR2 from the germline V gene are SGHAT and FQNNGV. V lost 1 base, J lost 10 bases, and 12 bases stayed unmatched. The CDR3 consists of 17 residues. Here the CDR3 reads CASSLVWGTSGGSEQFF. The CDR3 nucleotides read TGTGCCAGCAGCTTAGTTTGGGGGACTAGCGGCGGTTCCGAGCAGTTCTTC.

This clone has just a few counts. V gene TRBV2 combines with J gene TRBJ1-1, with 9 bases that match TRBD1. The CDR3 is made up of 14 amino acids. With V trimmed by 1 base and J by 7 bases, 4 bases remained unmatched. The V gene's germline CDR1 is SNHLY and CDR2 FYNNEI. The CDR3 loop is CASSEGQGEGEAFF. The CDR3 DNA reads as TGTGCCAGCAGTGAAGGACAGGGGGAGGGTGAAGCTTTCTTT.

The J gene is TRBJ2-7, the V gene TRBV4-3; 8 bases are shared with TRBD2. The CDR3 is 15 amino acids. The germline CDR1 and CDR2 sequences are LGHNA and YSLEER. V shed 1 base and J 2 bases; nucleotides not matched to a gene: 4. CDR3 coding DNA: TGCGCCAGCAGCCAAGGGAGCGGGGGCCCCTACGAGCAGTACTTC. Translating it yields CASSQGSGGPYEQYF.

The chain couples TRBV5-4 to TRBJ2-7, with 12 bases identical to TRBD2. CDR1 is SGHNT, CDR2 YYREEE, per germline (reference sequence). Unmatched junction bases numbered 4, after V lost 0 bases and J lost 6 bases. The CDR3 is 15 residues long. The CDR3 nucleotides read TGTGCCAGCAGCTTGGGACTAGCGGGAGTTTCCGAGCAGTACTTC. Its protein is CASSLGLAGVSEQYF. Based on the CDR3 plus reference TRBV5-4 and TRBJ2-7, the full variable domain is ETGVTQSPTHLIKTRGQQVTLRCSSQSGHNTVSWYQQALGQGPQFIFQYYREEENGRGNFPPRFSGLQFPNYSSELNVNALELDDSALYLCASSLGLAGVSEQYFGPGTRLTVT.

This clone was observed once. The genes are TRBV7-9 and TRBJ2-3; 7 bases map to TRBD2. The junction had 10 bases not matched to a gene; V was cut back by 8 bases and J by 5 bases. Germline loops: CDR1 SEHNR, CDR2 FQNEAQ (reference sequence). The CDR3 spans 14 residues. Written as DNA, the CDR3 is TGTGCCAGCGCATATTTTCGGGAGGAAGATACGCAGTATTTT. Its protein product is CASAYFREEDTQYF.

The chain recombines TRBV7-8 with TRBJ2-1; D is undetermined. CDR1 and CDR2 from the germline V gene are SGHVS and FQNEAQ. This CDR3 region has 13 residues. Trimming pared 1 base from V and 5 bases from J, leaving 6 bases between. For the CDR3, the DNA is TGTGCCAGCAGCTTAGGACTCCACAATGAGCAGTTCTTC. This encodes CASSLGLHNEQFF.

The chain uses TRBV7-9 and TRBJ1-1; 7 positions match TRBD1. The CDR3 has 15 amino acids. V was clipped by 5 bases and J by 1 base; unmatched bases: 7. Germline V gene data show CDR1 as SEHNR and CDR2 as FQNEAQ (reference sequence). Here the CDR3 reads CASSTQGGGNTEAFF. The CDR3 nucleotides read TGTGCCAGCAGCACCCAGGGGGGTGGGAACACTGAAGCTTTCTTT.

This chain connects TRBV19 to TRBJ1-1; 7 nucleotides align to TRBD1. The CDR3 length is 17 residues. CDR1 and CDR2 (germline): LNHDA, SQIVND (reference sequence). V shed 7 bases and J 0 bases; nucleotides not matched to a gene: 14. CDR3 region: CASTSGQERGMNTEAFF. In DNA, the CDR3 is TGTGCCAGTACCAGCGGACAGGAAAGGGGCATGAACACTGAAGCTTTCTTT.

This clone was observed a single time. This chain links TRBV9 with TRBJ1-3; D unclear. The V gene's germline CDR1 is SGDLS and CDR2 YYNGEE. V was shortened by 4 bases and J by 3 bases, with 11 bases between the two germline ends. The CDR3 is made up of 14 amino acids. CDR3 DNA sequence: TGTGCCAGCAGCCCCCCCCCAGATGGAAACACCATATATTTT. Amino acid sequence: CASSPPPDGNTIYF.

The CDR3 loop is CASSAQGAGFYGYTF. The CDR3 DNA sequence: TGCGCCAGCAGCGCACAGGGGGCAGGATTCTATGGCTACACCTTC. The J gene is TRBJ1-2, the V gene TRBV5-1; TRBD1 matches 9 bases. Germline CDR1 SGHRS, CDR2 YFSETQ. The CDR3 totals 15 residues. Trimming took 4 bases from V and 4 from J; bases not matched to a gene: 8.

The J gene is TRBJ1-1, the V gene TRBV5-6, with D tentatively TRBD1 (5 bases). This CDR3 comprises 12 residues. The ends were cut back, 0 bases at V and 8 bases at J, with 8 bases in the middle. Germline V gives CDR1 SGHDT, CDR2 YYEEEE. CDR3 nucleotide sequence: TGTGCCAGCAGCTTGGCAGGGCTAGAAGCTTTCTTT. It codes for CASSLAGLEAFF.

The chain employs TRBV5-8 and TRBJ1-2; D uncertain. CDR1 and CDR2 from the germline V gene are SGHTS and YDEGEE. The CDR3 totals 12 residues. V shed 10 bases and J shed 4 bases, with 14 bases lying between them. CDR3 DNA sequence: TGTGCCCCGTCCCATCGCGGCTATGGCTACACCTTC. This gives the protein CAPSHRGYGYTF.

The chain employs TRBV13 and TRBJ2-7, with 9 bases lining up with TRBD2. CDR3 length: 16 residues. J gave up 2 bases and V 4 bases, and 9 bases lay outside the gene matches. Germline V gene lookup returns CDR1 PRHDT and CDR2 FYEKMQ (reference sequence). The CDR3 DNA follows: TGTGCCAGCAGCTCCACGACTAGCGGATACACCTACGAGCAGTACTTC. Translation gives CASSSTTSGYTYEQYF.

The chain is built from TRBV28 and TRBJ1-2; tentatively, D is TRBD1 (6 bases). Trimming left V 5 bases short and J 5 bases short, with 15 bases between. The CDR3 loop spans 14 amino acids. CDR1 and CDR2 (germline): MDHEN, SYDVKM. The CDR3 DNA follows: TGTGCCAGCAGTGCGGGGGGGCGGAATTATGGCTACACCTTC. Amino acid sequence: CASSAGGRNYGYTF.